This TCR beta chain was obtained from a study of cytomegalovirus exposure and HLA in healthy donors. TCRdb's copy holds only in-frame clones and misses some; the assay was immunoSEQ multiplex PCR. The profile shows approximately 120,000 clones, 89% of them singletons. V was pared by 5 bases and J by 2 bases, with 14 bases between. Germline lookup yields CDR1 GTSNPN and CDR2 SVGIG (reference sequence). The CDR3 contains 14 residues. The donors were in the roughly 110-subject validation cohort, distinct from the approximately 670-subject first cohort. The chain uses TRBV30 and TRBJ2-3; TRBD2 is a possible D gene (5 bases). The receptor comes from a woman aged 18 to 35 in good health and CMV-seronegative. The specimen sequenced was PBMCs. The DNA for the CDR3 is TGTGCCTGGGGGCAGGACTCCTACACAGATACGCAGTATTTT. Translating it yields CAWGQDSYTDTQYF.